The clone carrying this T cell receptor beta chain was seen just once. Repertoires were generated with immunoSEQ multiplex PCR, while TCRdb's copy carries only in-frame clones and drops some. This sample has about 52,000 clones, with around 86% found just once. The sample is drawn from a study of blood T cell repertoires in COVID-19. As for the study in general: T cells, B-cell-depleted T cells, or PBMCs provided the cDNA or gDNA that served as material.

Germline assignment: CDR1 GTSNPN and CDR2 SVGIG (reference sequence). CDR3 size: 14 residues. V lost 4 bases, J lost 8 bases, and 6 bases stayed unmatched. The receptor comes from a woman of 80 years or more with acute or convalescent COVID-19. The sample comprised peripheral blood. The V call is TRBV30, the J call TRBJ2-1; 12 bases map to TRBD2. CDR3 amino acids: CAWIPSGGVYEQFF. CDR3 coding DNA: TGTGCCTGGATACCTAGCGGGGGGGTATATGAGCAGTTCTTC.